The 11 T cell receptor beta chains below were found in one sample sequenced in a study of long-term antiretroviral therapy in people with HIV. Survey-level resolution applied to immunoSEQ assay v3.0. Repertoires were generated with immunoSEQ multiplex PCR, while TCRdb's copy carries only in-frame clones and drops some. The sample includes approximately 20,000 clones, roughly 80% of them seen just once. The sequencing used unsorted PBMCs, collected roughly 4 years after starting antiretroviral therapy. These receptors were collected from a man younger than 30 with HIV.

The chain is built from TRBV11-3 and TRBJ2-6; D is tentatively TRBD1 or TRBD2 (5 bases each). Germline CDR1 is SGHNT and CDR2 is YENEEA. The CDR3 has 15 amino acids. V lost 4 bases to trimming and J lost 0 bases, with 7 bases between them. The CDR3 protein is CASSSGGSGANVLTF. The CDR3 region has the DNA TGTGCCAGCAGCTCTGGGGGCTCTGGGGCCAACGTCCTGACTTTC.

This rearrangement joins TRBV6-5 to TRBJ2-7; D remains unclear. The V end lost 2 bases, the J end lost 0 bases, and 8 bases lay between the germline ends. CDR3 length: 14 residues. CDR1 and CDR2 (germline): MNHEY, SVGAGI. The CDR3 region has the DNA TGTGCCAGCAGTTACGGGATCCTCTCCTACGAGCAGTACTTC. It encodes CASSYGILSYEQYF.

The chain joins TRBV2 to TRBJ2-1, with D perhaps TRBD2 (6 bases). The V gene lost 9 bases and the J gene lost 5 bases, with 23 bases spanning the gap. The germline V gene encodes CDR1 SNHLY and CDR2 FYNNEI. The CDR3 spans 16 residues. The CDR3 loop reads CASTAGPLRADNEQFF. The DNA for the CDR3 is TGTGCCAGTACCGCGGGGCCACTCAGGGCCGACAATGAGCAGTTCTTC.

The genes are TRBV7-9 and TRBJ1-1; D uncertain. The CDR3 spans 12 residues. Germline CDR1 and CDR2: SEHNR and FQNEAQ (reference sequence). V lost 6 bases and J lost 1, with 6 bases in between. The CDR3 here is CASRPENTEAFF. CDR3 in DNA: TGTGCCAGCAGGCCAGAGAACACTGAAGCTTTCTTT. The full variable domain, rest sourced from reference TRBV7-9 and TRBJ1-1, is DTGVSQNPRHKITKRGQNVTFRCDPISEHNRLYWYRQTLGQGPEFLTYFQNEAQLEKSRLLSDRFSAERPKGSFSTLEIQRTEQGDSAMYLCASRPENTEAFFGQGTRLTVV.

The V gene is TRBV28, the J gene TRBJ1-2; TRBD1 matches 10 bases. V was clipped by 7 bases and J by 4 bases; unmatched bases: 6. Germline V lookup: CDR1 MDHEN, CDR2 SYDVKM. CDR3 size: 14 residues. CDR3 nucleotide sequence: TGTGCCAGCACGCCGGGACAGGGGCTCTATGGCTACACCTTC. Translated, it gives CASTPGQGLYGYTF.

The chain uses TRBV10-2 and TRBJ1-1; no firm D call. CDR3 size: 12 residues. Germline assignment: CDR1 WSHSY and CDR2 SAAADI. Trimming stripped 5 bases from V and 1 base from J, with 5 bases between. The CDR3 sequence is CASSRANTEAFF. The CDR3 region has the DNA TGCGCCAGCAGTCGGGCGAACACTGAAGCTTTCTTT.

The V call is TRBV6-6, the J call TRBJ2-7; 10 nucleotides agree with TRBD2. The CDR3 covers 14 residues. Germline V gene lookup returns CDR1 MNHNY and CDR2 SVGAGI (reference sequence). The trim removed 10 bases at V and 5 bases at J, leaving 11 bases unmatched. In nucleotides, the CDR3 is TGTGCCACCGCCTCTAGCGGGGGTAGGAACGAGCAGTACTTC. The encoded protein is CATASSGGRNEQYF.

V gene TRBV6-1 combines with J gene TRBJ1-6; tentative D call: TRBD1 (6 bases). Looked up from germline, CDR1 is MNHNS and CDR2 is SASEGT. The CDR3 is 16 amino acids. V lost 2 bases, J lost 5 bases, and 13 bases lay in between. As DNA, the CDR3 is TGTGCCAGCAGTGAAAATTCATGGACAGATAATTCACCCCTCCACTTT. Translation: CASSENSWTDNSPLHF.

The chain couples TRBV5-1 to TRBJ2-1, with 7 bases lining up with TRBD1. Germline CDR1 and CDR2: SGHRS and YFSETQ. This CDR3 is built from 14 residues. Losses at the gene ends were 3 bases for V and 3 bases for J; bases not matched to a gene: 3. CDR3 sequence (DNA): TGCGCCAGCAGCTGGGACAGCTTCTACAATGAGCAGTTCTTC. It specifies CASSWDSFYNEQFF.

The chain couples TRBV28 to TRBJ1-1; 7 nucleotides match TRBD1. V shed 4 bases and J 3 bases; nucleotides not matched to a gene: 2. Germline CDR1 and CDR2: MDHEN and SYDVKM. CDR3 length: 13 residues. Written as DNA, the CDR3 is TGTGCCAGCAGTTCTACAGGGGACACTGAAGCTTTCTTT. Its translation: CASSSTGDTEAFF.

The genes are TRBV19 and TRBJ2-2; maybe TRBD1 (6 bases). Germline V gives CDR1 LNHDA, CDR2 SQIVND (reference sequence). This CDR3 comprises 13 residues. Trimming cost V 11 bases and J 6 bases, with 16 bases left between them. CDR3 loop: CALQGFGAGELFF. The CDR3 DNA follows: TGTGCCCTCCAGGGGTTTGGGGCCGGGGAGCTGTTTTTT.